The clone carrying this T cell receptor (beta chain) was recorded once. Per the germline V gene, CDR1 is MNHEY and CDR2 is SVGEGT. This CDR3 has 19 amino acids. V dropped 0 bases and J dropped 2; count of bases not matched to a gene: 11. TCRdb's copy holds only in-frame clones and misses some; the assay was immunoSEQ multiplex PCR. Among 380,000 or so clones, 80% to 90% were seen once, and the ten largest hold about 5%. The data were taken from a study of Ad26.COV2.S vaccination and SARS-CoV-2 variants. On the study more broadly: Ad26.COV2.S given intramuscularly, once or twice 56 days apart.

Treatment denoted: some 20 received Ad26.COV2.S at low or high dose, single or two shots; about 5 received placebo; per-sample allocation not given. Day 63 after the first vaccine or placebo injection was the time point for sampling. The clonotype originates from a person between 18 and 65 years old who received the Ad26.COV2.S COVID-19 vaccine or a placebo. V usage is TRBV6-2 or TRBV6-3 and J usage is TRBJ1-5; 9 nucleotides align to TRBD1. The material was peripheral blood, obtained in a trial of Ad26.COV2.S vaccine versus placebo. CDR3 sequence: CASSYSRMDRGSGNQPQHF. DNA for the CDR3: TGTGCCAGCAGTTACTCGAGAATGGACAGGGGCAGTGGCAATCAGCCCCAGCATTTT.